This entry features one TCR beta chain sequence. This may come from a read error, since a much larger clone is one base off. The CDR3 consists of 16 residues. Trimming pared 5 bases from V and 6 bases from J, leaving 19 bases between. This sample is part of a study of CD8+CD57+ T cells in acquired aplastic anemia. For CDR3 and TCR beta VDJ profiling, genomic DNA was the template used. TCRdb re-called the reads with MiXCR, one entry per CDR3 protein. The table shows about 160,000 distinct CDR3 sequences, with around 40% occurring only once. The material sequenced was sorted CD4+, CD8+, or CD8+CD57+ T cells (not recorded which) from PBMCs. V usage is TRBV12-3 or TRBV12-4 and J usage is TRBJ2-2, with D possibly TRBD1 on 5 matching bases. This clonotype originated in a human donor in good health. The CDR3 bases are TGTGCCAGCAGTCCCGCCCGACAGCGCAACCCCGGGGAGCTGTTTTTT. This codes for CASSPARQRNPGELFF.